Presented here are 21 T cell receptor beta chains from one specimen sequenced in a study of blood T cell repertoires in COVID-19. The method was immunoSEQ multiplex PCR; TCRdb's version includes in-frame clones alone and lacks a portion of them. The sample lists 55,000 to 80,000 clones; about three quarters were seen once. Sequenced material: peripheral blood. The receptor set was obtained from a human donor in a cohort sampled during active COVID-19.

The chain recombines TRBV2 with TRBJ2-4; maybe TRBD2 (6 bases). Germline V gene lookup returns CDR1 SNHLY and CDR2 FYNNEI. Trimming left V 6 bases short and J 9 bases short, with 15 bases between. CDR3 size: 13 residues. The DNA of the CDR3 is TGTGCCAGCAGGTGGCGGGGTGAAAGCATTCAGTACTTC. It yields the protein CASRWRGESIQYF.

This chain joins TRBV3-1 (or the pseudogene TRBV3-2) and TRBJ2-7, with D possibly TRBD2 on 5 matching bases. V was clipped by 0 bases and J by 2 bases, with 23 bases between them. This CDR3 is 19 amino acids long. Germline V lookup: CDR1 LGHDT, CDR2 YNNKEL (reference sequence). CDR3 in DNA: TGTGCCAGCAGCCAAGATCAATTGATCAAGGCTACCGGGACCTACGAGCAGTACTTC. Its protein product is CASSQDQLIKATGTYEQYF.

The chain has TRBV18 and TRBJ2-6; 8 nucleotides agree with TRBD1. V was clipped by 10 bases and J by 0 bases; unmatched bases: 8. The CDR3 consists of 16 residues. CDR1 is KGHSH and CDR2 is LQKENI in the germline V gene. This CDR3 is CATLTGALSGANVLTF. Here the CDR3 DNA reads TGTGCCACCCTGACAGGGGCCCTCTCTGGGGCCAACGTCCTGACTTTC.

The V call is TRBV6-2 or TRBV6-3, the J call TRBJ2-3; 7 nucleotides align to TRBD1. Germline loops: CDR1 MNHEY, CDR2 SVGEGT. The CDR3 contains 15 residues. Trimming took 6 bases from V and 3 from J; bases not matched to a gene: 9. The CDR3 DNA follows: TGTGCCAGCAGCGTGACAGGGTCCTTTACAGATACGCAGTATTTT. Protein product: CASSVTGSFTDTQYF.

This clone was found once. The rearrangement joins TRBV27 to TRBJ1-6, with TRBD1 matching over 11 bases. V lost 8 bases, J lost 9 bases, and 9 bases stayed unmatched. The germline V gene has CDR1 MNHEY and CDR2 SMNVEV (reference sequence). CDR3 length: 15 residues. For the CDR3, the DNA is TGTGCCAGCTCAAGAGGGGGGACAGGGGGTTCACCCCTCCACTTT. This gives the protein CASSRGGTGGSPLHF.

This chain joins TRBV7-2 and TRBJ2-1, with 15 bases that match TRBD2. The CDR3 runs to 17 residues. The germline V gene encodes CDR1 SGHTA and CDR2 FQGNSA. Germline trimming cut 0 bases from V and 7 bases from J; bases unmatched to any gene: 4. The chain's CDR3 is CASSLAPGTSGRNEQFF. DNA of the CDR3: TGTGCCAGCAGCTTAGCCCCCGGGACTAGCGGGAGGAATGAGCAGTTCTTC.

Turning to this clone: The junction differs from germline at one of its ends, possibly a read error. V usage is TRBV28 and J usage is TRBJ2-1; TRBD1 matches at 8 bases. The germline V gene encodes CDR1 MDHEN and CDR2 SYDVKM. The CDR3 runs 13 residues. The CDR3 loop is CASSSGGYDEQFF. The DNA of the CDR3 is TGTGCCAGCAGTTCAGGGGGCTACGATGAGCAGTTCTTC.

This sequence joins TRBV5-1 and TRBJ1-1, with D uncertain. The CDR3 extends over 15 amino acids. Germline V gives CDR1 SGHRS, CDR2 YFSETQ. Trimming stripped 1 base from V and 2 bases from J, with 12 bases between. The CDR3 nucleotides are TGCGCCAGCAGCTTGTTGGGCAGCCAAAACACTGAAGCTTTCTTT. As protein: CASSLLGSQNTEAFF.

This chain joins TRBV6-2 or TRBV6-3 and TRBJ1-1; perhaps TRBD1 as D (5 bases). Trimming removed 4 bases from V and 5 bases from J, with 11 bases in between. Per germline, CDR1 MNHEY and CDR2 SVGEGT. The CDR3 sequence is 13 residues long. CDR3 protein: CASSLGGWTEAFF. CDR3 coding DNA: TGTGCCAGCAGTTTGGGGGGGTGGACTGAAGCTTTCTTT.

The rearrangement links TRBV10-3 to TRBJ2-7; D unresolved. CDR3 length: 12 residues. Germline V gene data show CDR1 as ENHRY and CDR2 as SYGVKD. V lost 8 bases and J lost 2, with 10 bases in between. The DNA of the CDR3 is TGTGCCATCGCGCCCACAGCCTACGAGCAGTACTTC. It codes for CAIAPTAYEQYF.

The chain links TRBV24-1 to TRBJ2-1; 11 positions match TRBD2. With V trimmed by 10 bases and J by 4 bases, 8 bases remained unmatched. The CDR3 is made up of 15 amino acids. In germline, CDR1 is KGHDR, CDR2 SFDVKD. The chain's CDR3 is CATSAGLAGYNEQFF. CDR3 nucleotides: TGTGCCACTTCGGCAGGACTAGCGGGTTACAATGAGCAGTTCTTC.

DNA for the CDR3: TGTGCCACCAGTGATGGGGGAACTAGCGGGATGGGAGATACGCAGTATTTT. This translates into CATSDGGTSGMGDTQYF. This chain uses TRBV24-1 with TRBJ2-3, with 10 bases that match TRBD2. The V segment lost 3 bases and the J segment 5 bases; nucleotides outside the gene matches: 10. CDR1 and CDR2 (germline): KGHDR, SFDVKD. The CDR3 length is 17 residues.

V is TRBV4-2 and J is TRBJ2-7; the D gene is possibly TRBD2 (5 bases). The V end lost 0 bases, the J end lost 5 bases, and 14 bases lay between the germline ends. Germline lookup yields CDR1 LGHNA and CDR2 YNFKEQ. The CDR3 loop spans 15 amino acids. The CDR3 DNA reads as TGTGCCAGCAGCCAAGATCTGTGGGCGGGTGACGAGCAGTACTTC. Its protein product is CASSQDLWAGDEQYF.

The chain recombines TRBV15 with TRBJ2-5, with 9 bases lining up with TRBD2. The germline V gene encodes CDR1 LNHNV and CDR2 YYDKDF (reference sequence). Trimming took 1 base from V and 3 from J; bases not matched to a gene: 6. The length of the CDR3 is 16 residues. CDR3 nucleotide sequence: TGTGCCACCAGCAGAGGTCGCGGGAGGGCCGAAGAGACCCAGTACTTC. Translated, it gives CATSRGRGRAEETQYF. Full variable domain (missing parts from reference TRBV15 and TRBJ2-5): DAMVIQNPRYQVTQFGKPVTLSCSQTLNHNVMYWYQQKSSQAPKLLFHYYDKDFNNEADTPDNFQSRRPNTSFCFLDIRSPGLGDTAMYLCATSRGRGRAEETQYFGPGTRLLVL.

V gene TRBV7-9 combines with J gene TRBJ1-5, with a possible D match to TRBD1 (6 bases). Germline V gene sequence: CDR1 SEHNR, CDR2 FQNEAQ (reference sequence). The CDR3 covers 16 residues. Trimming shortened V by 5 bases and J by 1 base, and 15 bases separated the two germline ends. The CDR3 DNA is TGTGCCAGCAGCGGCCCGGGAACAGGGAGCAATCAGCCCCAGCATTTT. It encodes CASSGPGTGSNQPQHF.

V and J are TRBV6-5 and TRBJ2-7; the match to TRBD2 covers 7 bases. V dropped 7 bases and J dropped 5; count of bases not matched to a gene: 14. The CDR3 totals 15 residues. Per germline, CDR1 MNHEY and CDR2 SVGAGI. CDR3 in amino acids: CASTSGGGGRNEQYF. For the CDR3, the DNA is TGTGCCAGCACTAGCGGTGGGGGAGGTAGGAACGAGCAGTACTTC.

This clone has only a few counts. V and J are TRBV24-1 and TRBJ2-1; D possibly corresponds to TRBD1 (6 bases). Deletions cut 3 bases from V and 3 bases from J, with 17 bases between. Germline V CDR1 and CDR2: KGHDR, SFDVKD. The CDR3 is 17 amino acids. CDR3 amino acids: CATSDPEWDNGYNEQFF. CDR3 in DNA: TGTGCCACCAGTGATCCCGAGTGGGACAACGGCTACAATGAGCAGTTCTTC.

There are a few counts of this clone. The chain uses TRBV7-9 and TRBJ2-7, with TRBD2 matching over 11 bases. Germline values: CDR1 SEHNR, CDR2 FQNEAQ (reference sequence). There are 15 residues in the CDR3. The J segment lost 5 bases and the V segment lost 2 bases, leaving 5 bases of the junction unmatched. For the CDR3, the DNA is TGTGCCAGCAGCTTATTAGCGGGAGGGGCCGACGAGCAGTACTTC. Its protein product is CASSLLAGGADEQYF.

The rearrangement uses TRBV9 and TRBJ1-4, with 10 bases aligning to TRBD1. This CDR3 contains 15 residues. CDR1 and CDR2 from the germline V gene are SGDLS and YYNGEE. V shed 3 bases and J 6 bases; nucleotides not matched to a gene: 5. The CDR3 DNA reads TGTGCCAGCAGCGCGACAGGGGGCGCATATGAAAAACTGTTTTTT. Translating gives CASSATGGAYEKLFF. Combining the CDR3 with reference TRBV9 and TRBJ1-4 gives the whole variable domain DSGVTQTPKHLITATGQRVTLRCSPRSGDLSVYWYQQSLDQGLQFLIQYYNGEERAKGNILERFSAQQFPDLHSELNLSSLELGDSALYFCASSATGGAYEKLFFGSGTQLSVL.

The chain is built from TRBV28 and TRBJ1-5; a weak D match, TRBD1 (6 bases). Germline lookup yields CDR1 MDHEN and CDR2 SYDVKM. V lost 3 bases and J lost 4, with 19 bases in between. There are 17 residues in the CDR3. Here the CDR3 DNA reads TGTGCCAGCAGTTTCGGTGCATGGGGGCGAGATAATCAGCCCCAGCATTTT. Amino acids: CASSFGAWGRDNQPQHF.

The chain links TRBV18 to TRBJ2-1; 8 bases match TRBD2. Germline CDR1 KGHSH, CDR2 LQKENI. This CDR3 has 15 residues. V trimming: 3 bases; J trimming: 6 bases; junction bases outside the gene matches: 7. DNA for the CDR3: TGTGCCAGCTCACCGAACCGGGGGGGTCCCAATGAGCAGTTCTTC. The encoded protein is CASSPNRGGPNEQFF.